The 5 T cell receptor beta chains reported below all come from one sample, sequenced in a study of blood T cell repertoires in COVID-19. Data came from immunoSEQ multiplex PCR; TCRdb stores just in-frame clones and leaves some out. The profile shows around 230,000 clones, 82% of them singletons. Sequencing was carried out using peripheral blood. The receptors were sampled from a woman aged 55-70 years with active or convalescent COVID-19.

This chain connects TRBV15 to TRBJ1-2; no definite D call. CDR3 length: 15 amino acids. The germline CDR1 and CDR2 sequences are LNHNV and YYDKDF (reference sequence). V lost 0 bases, J lost 0 bases, and 8 bases lay in between. In DNA, the CDR3 is TGTGCCACCAGCAGAGATCGGACTCCTAACTATGGCTACACCTTC. Its translation is CATSRDRTPNYGYTF.

This chain joins TRBV4-2 and TRBJ2-2, with 9 nucleotides matching TRBD1. Germline values: CDR1 LGHNA, CDR2 YNFKEQ. V trimming: 4 bases; J trimming: 3 bases; junction bases outside the gene matches: 9. The CDR3 is 17 amino acids. The CDR3 sequence: CASSLGQGLTYTGELFF. The CDR3 coding sequence is TGTGCCAGCAGCCTTGGACAGGGGCTGACGTACACCGGGGAGCTGTTTTTT.

The genes are TRBV27 and TRBJ2-3; no clear D. The CDR3 is 14 residues long. Between the trimmed V and J ends, which lost 7 bases and 2 bases, there was a span of 13 bases. Per the germline V gene, CDR1 is MNHEY and CDR2 is SMNVEV (reference sequence). DNA for the CDR3: TGTGCCAGCACCCCGAAACGAGCCACAGATACGCAGTATTTT. Translating gives CASTPKRATDTQYF.

This chain joins TRBV3-1 (or the pseudogene TRBV3-2) and TRBJ1-2, with D perhaps matching TRBD1 (5 bases). Per germline, CDR1 LGHDT and CDR2 YNNKEL (reference sequence). V lost 4 bases and J 5 bases, leaving 14 bases between the germline ends. The CDR3 extends over 14 amino acids. DNA of the CDR3: TGTGCCAGCAGCCTAGGGGCCGGTGGTTATGGCTACACCTTC. This sequence encodes CASSLGAGGYGYTF.

This rearrangement joins TRBV6-5 to TRBJ1-6, with 8 bases that match TRBD1. The germline V gene has CDR1 MNHEY and CDR2 SVGAGI. V lost 6 bases and J lost 8; bases outside the gene matches: 9. The length of the CDR3 is 15 residues. Here the CDR3 reads CASRPDRGEYSPLHF. CDR3 DNA sequence: TGTGCCAGCAGACCTGACAGGGGCGAGTATTCACCCCTCCACTTT.